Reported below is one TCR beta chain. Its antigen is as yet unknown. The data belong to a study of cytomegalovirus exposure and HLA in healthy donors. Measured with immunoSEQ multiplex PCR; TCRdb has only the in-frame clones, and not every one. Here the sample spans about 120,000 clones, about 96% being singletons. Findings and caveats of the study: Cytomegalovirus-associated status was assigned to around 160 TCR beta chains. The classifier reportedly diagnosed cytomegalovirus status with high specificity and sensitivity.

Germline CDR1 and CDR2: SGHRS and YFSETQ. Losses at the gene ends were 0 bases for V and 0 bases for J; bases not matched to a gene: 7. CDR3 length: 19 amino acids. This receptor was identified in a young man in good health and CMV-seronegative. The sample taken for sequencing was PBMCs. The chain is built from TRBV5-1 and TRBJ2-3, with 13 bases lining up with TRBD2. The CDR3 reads CASSLVGTSGNPSTDTQYF. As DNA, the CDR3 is TGCGCCAGCAGCTTGGTTGGGACTAGCGGGAATCCTAGCACAGATACGCAGTATTTT.